The 11 T cell receptor beta chains given below trace back to one sample, sequenced in a study of radiotherapy plus CTLA-4 blockade in lung cancer. Clones were sequenced by immunoSEQ multiplex PCR, and TCRdb holds only the in-frame ones, with some missing. The sample lists about 46,000 clones, roughly 83% occurring once. Sequenced material: peripheral blood, taken from a patient treated with radiotherapy plus ipilimumab. The receptors come from a human donor with non-small cell lung cancer who had a complete response to radiotherapy plus ipilimumab.

The chain carries TRBV7-2 and TRBJ1-5; D unresolved. The V end was cut by 5 bases, the J end by 0 bases, with 5 bases between. This CDR3 is built from 13 residues. Germline values: CDR1 SGHTA, CDR2 FQGNSA. CDR3 bases: TGTGCCAGCAGCCCGAGTAGCAATCAGCCCCAGCATTTT. Translation gives CASSPSSNQPQHF.

The V call is TRBV6-5, the J call TRBJ1-2; 10 nucleotides agree with TRBD1. V shed 4 bases, J shed 3 bases, and the junction held 8 bases outside the gene matches. The germline gives CDR1 MNHEY, CDR2 SVGAGI. CDR3 length: 16 residues. CDR3 sequence: CASSSGQGGFYYGYTF. The CDR3 region has the DNA TGTGCCAGCAGTTCCGGACAGGGGGGTTTCTACTATGGCTACACCTTC.

This chain joins TRBV15 and TRBJ2-5; the D gene is possibly TRBD2 (5 bases). Germline values: CDR1 LNHNV, CDR2 YYDKDF (reference sequence). The CDR3 spans 13 residues. Trimming shortened V by 3 bases and J by 5 bases, and 10 bases separated the two germline ends. CDR3 region: CATSSGRGETQYF. In DNA, the CDR3 is TGTGCCACCAGCAGTGGCCGGGGTGAGACCCAGTACTTC.

The chain combines TRBV5-4 with TRBJ2-1; 8 nucleotides agree with TRBD2. In germline, CDR1 is SGHNT, CDR2 YYREEE (reference sequence). CDR3 length equals 15 residues. With 0 bases clipped from V and 4 bases from J, the junction kept 3 bases outside the gene matches. The CDR3 protein is CASSLGLASYNEQFF. The CDR3 nucleotides are TGTGCCAGCAGCTTGGGACTAGCGTCATACAATGAGCAGTTCTTC.

This clone appeared a single time. J is TRBJ1-1 and V is TRBV7-6, with 8 bases fitting TRBD1. V trimming: 5 bases; J trimming: 1 base; junction bases outside the gene matches: 6. CDR3 size: 15 residues. Germline CDR1 reads SGHVS; CDR2 reads FNYEAQ. As DNA, the CDR3 is TGTGCCAGCAGCCCGAGGACAGGGCAGAACACTGAAGCTTTCTTT. Its translation is CASSPRTGQNTEAFF.

The chain carries TRBV5-1 and TRBJ1-6; D is unresolved. The ends were cut back, 6 bases at V and 10 bases at J, with 17 bases in the middle. CDR3 length equals 14 residues. The V gene's germline CDR1 is SGHRS and CDR2 YFSETQ. The CDR3 DNA follows: TGCGCCAGCACCTCTGATCGGGTCCGATCACCCCTCCACTTT. Encoded protein: CASTSDRVRSPLHF.

The V gene is TRBV7-8, the J gene TRBJ1-5, with a tentative D call TRBD1 (6 bases). Trimming stripped 1 base from V and 3 bases from J, with 7 bases between. In germline, CDR1 is SGHVS, CDR2 FQNEAQ. CDR3 length equals 14 residues. CDR3 in DNA: TGTGCCAGCAGCTTAGGGACAGTCAATCAGCCCCAGCATTTT. Protein sequence: CASSLGTVNQPQHF.

V and J are TRBV9 and TRBJ1-6; D unresolved. Looked up from germline, CDR1 is SGDLS and CDR2 is YYNGEE. The V end lost 2 bases, the J end lost 8 bases, and 8 bases lay between the germline ends. The CDR3 covers 13 residues. This chain's CDR3 is CASSVDPDSPLHF. In DNA, the CDR3 is TGTGCCAGCAGCGTCGATCCGGATTCACCCCTCCACTTT. Variable domain in full (rest from reference TRBV9 and TRBJ1-6): DSGVTQTPKHLITATGQRVTLRCSPRSGDLSVYWYQQSLDQGLQFLIQYYNGEERAKGNILERFSAQQFPDLHSELNLSSLELGDSALYFCASSVDPDSPLHFGNGTRLTVT.

The rearrangement uses TRBV10-2 and TRBJ2-7; 9 nucleotides line up with TRBD1. CDR1 is WSHSY and CDR2 is SAAADI in the germline V gene. CDR3 length: 17 residues. Trimming at V came to 2 bases and at J to 5 bases, leaving 13 bases not matched to a gene. The CDR3 nucleotides are TGCGCCAGCAGTGAGGGGACAGGGCTAGTTCTACGGCACGAGCAGTACTTC. It specifies CASSEGTGLVLRHEQYF.

The chain recombines TRBV10-1 with TRBJ2-3; D call uncertain. The CDR3 has 14 amino acids. CDR1 and CDR2 (germline): WNHNN, SYGVQD (reference sequence). V was cut by 2 bases and J by 6 bases, with 12 bases left in between. The CDR3 DNA is TGCGCCAGCAGTGAGGACACTGTGGGTGATACGCAGTATTTT. Protein product: CASSEDTVGDTQYF.

The V call is TRBV5-4, the J call TRBJ2-1; the match to TRBD2 covers 8 bases. The CDR3 extends over 16 amino acids. V was clipped by 4 bases and J by 5 bases; unmatched bases: 11. Germline values: CDR1 SGHNT, CDR2 YYREEE (reference sequence). The CDR3 sequence is CASSPGGGKRNNEQFF. Here the CDR3 DNA reads TGTGCCAGCAGCCCGGGGGGGGGAAAACGTAACAATGAGCAGTTCTTC.